This T cell receptor beta chain derives from a study of T cell responses to AZD1222 COVID-19 vaccine. The V and J ends lost 4 bases and 2 bases respectively, with 15 bases between them. CDR3 size: 15 residues. Germline V gene lookup returns CDR1 MDHEN and CDR2 SYDVKM. The data were produced by immunoSEQ multiplex PCR, yet TCRdb's version contains in-frame clones alone and is incomplete. The sample yields more than 95,000 clones, around 90% seen once. Sample: peripheral blood, taken on day 0 of AZD1222 vaccination. V and J are TRBV28 and TRBJ2-7; TRBD2 is a possible D gene (7 bases). The sequence was obtained from an adult in good health. Here the CDR3 DNA reads TGTGCCAGCAGTTCTTCCGCGGGGGCTCCCTACGAGCAGTACTTC. Translating it yields CASSSSAGAPYEQYF.